This T cell receptor (beta chain) was obtained from a study of cytomegalovirus exposure and HLA in healthy donors. Study outcomes and limitations: Per a prior analysis, the majority of TCR beta V segments were productive roughly 87% or roughly 30% of the time. Researchers reportedly found TCR beta sequences accurately predicted most subjects' HLA-A and HLA-B alleles. Later work showed greater clonal expansion in HLA-associated TCR beta chains than in equally common others.

As concerns this clone: Its antigen is undetermined.

The PCR had 60 Vbeta and 13 Jbeta primers. Only in-frame clones appear in the TCRdb table, and some are missing; sequencing was by immunoSEQ multiplex PCR. Of more than 100,000 clones in the sample, around 70% were seen once. The CDR3 runs 14 residues. Germline lookup yields CDR1 SGHRS and CDR2 YFSETQ. After removal of 3 bases from V and 7 bases from J, the junction contained 8 bases not matched to a gene. The sequencing input was PBMCs. The chain recombines TRBV5-1 with TRBJ1-1; TRBD1 agrees at 8 bases. The clonotype originates from a woman between 40 and 50 years old in good health and CMV-seropositive. Written as DNA, the CDR3 is TGCGCCAGCAGCTGGGGGACAGGAGTTGATGAAGCTTTCTTT. It specifies CASSWGTGVDEAFF.